The 18 T cell receptor beta chains below were found in one sample sequenced in a study of shared clonotypes between healthy human individuals. Data came from immunoSEQ multiplex PCR; TCRdb stores just in-frame clones and leaves some out. The sample records 450,000 to 500,000 clones, 81% being singletons. The sample consisted of PBMCs. These receptors were obtained from a woman between 35 and 50 years old in good health. Some clones in this sample may be carry-over from other donors' samples.

This clone was seen a single time. The chain combines TRBV7-9 with TRBJ2-7; D possibly uses TRBD1 or TRBD2 (6 bases each). The CDR3 sequence is 13 residues long. The germline V gene has CDR1 SEHNR and CDR2 FQNEAQ (reference sequence). Trimming took off 7 bases at V and 2 bases at J, with 12 bases between the two ends. The CDR3 region has the DNA TGTGCCAGCACCTTGGGGGGCCCCTACGAGCAGTACTTC. Its translation is CASTLGGPYEQYF.

A word on this clone: This sequence is one base from a far larger clone and is likely a read error. The conserved phenylalanine or tryptophan is not found at the CDR3 terminus, so this likely reflects a read error. This rearrangement joins TRBV4-1 to TRBJ2-7; D is possibly TRBD1 (6 bases). Trimming shortened V by 1 base and J by 7 bases, and 29 bases separated the two germline ends. Germline V gene lookup returns CDR1 MGHRA and CDR2 YSYEKL. The CDR3 is 19 residues long. The CDR3 here is CASSQVRPVSGQRFWEQYS. CDR3 nucleotide sequence: TGCGCCAGCAGCCAAGTACGACCCGTCAGCGGACAGAGGTTTTGGGAGCAGTACTCC.

DNA of the CDR3: TGTGCCAGCAGGGCACAGGGGGCAGCATCCTATGGCTACACCTTC. Amino acid sequence: CASRAQGAASYGYTF. The rearrangement uses TRBV28 and TRBJ1-2; TRBD1 agrees at 9 bases. V trimming: 6 bases; J trimming: 4 bases; junction bases outside the gene matches: 9. The CDR3 extends over 15 amino acids. Germline CDR1 reads MDHEN; CDR2 reads SYDVKM.

There are a few counts of this clone. The chain employs TRBV6-5 and TRBJ2-1; possibly TRBD2 for D (6 bases). V was clipped by 6 bases and J by 1 base, with 13 bases between them. There are 15 residues in the CDR3. Per the germline V gene, CDR1 is MNHEY and CDR2 is SVGAGI. Here the CDR3 reads CASSLAQLSYNEQFF. CDR3 in DNA: TGTGCCAGCAGCCTAGCGCAACTTTCCTACAATGAGCAGTTCTTC.

CDR3 region: CAIRSDRDTEAFF. The CDR3 DNA reads TGTGCCATCAGATCAGACAGAGATACTGAAGCTTTCTTT. V usage is TRBV10-3 and J usage is TRBJ1-1; possible D gene TRBD1, 5 bases. Germline V gives CDR1 ENHRY, CDR2 SYGVKD. The CDR3 has 13 residues. Trimming took off 6 bases at V and 5 bases at J, with 13 bases between the two ends.

There are a few counts of this clone. The chain joins TRBV5-1 to TRBJ2-7; the D gene is possibly TRBD2 (5 bases). Germline values: CDR1 SGHRS, CDR2 YFSETQ. The CDR3 is 14 amino acids. With 2 bases removed from V and 7 bases from J, the gap between germline ends came to 16 bases. The CDR3 DNA follows: TGCGCCAGCAGCTTTAACCGGGGATCGGAGGAGCAGTACTTC. Its translation is CASSFNRGSEEQYF.

The chain couples TRBV15 to TRBJ2-3; possibly TRBD1 or TRBD2 for D (5 bases each). CDR1 is LNHNV, CDR2 YYDKDF, per germline (reference sequence). The length of the CDR3 is 14 residues. V was cut by 1 base and J by 4 bases, with 9 bases left in between. The chain's CDR3 is CATSRGGTADTQYF. Written as DNA, the CDR3 is TGTGCCACCAGCAGAGGGGGGACCGCAGATACGCAGTATTTT.

This clone was recorded at least ten times. The chain is built from TRBV6-7 and TRBJ2-7, with TRBD2 identical over 15 bases. TRBV6-7 counts as an open reading frame of uncertain function. The CDR3 runs to 17 residues. Germline trimming cut 4 bases from V and 4 bases from J; bases unmatched to any gene: 8. This CDR3 is CASSSGLAGGPEYEQYF. In DNA form, the CDR3 reads TGTGCCAGCAGTTCCGGACTAGCGGGAGGGCCAGAGTACGAGCAGTACTTC.

J is TRBJ2-1 and V is TRBV5-1; D possibly corresponds to TRBD2 (6 bases). The CDR3 is 15 amino acids. Per the germline V gene, CDR1 is SGHRS and CDR2 is YFSETQ. V was cut by 5 bases and J by 0 bases, with 12 bases left in between. CDR3 nucleotide sequence: TGCGCCAGCAGTATCGGCGGGACCTCCTACAATGAGCAGTTCTTC. Residues: CASSIGGTSYNEQFF.

This rearrangement joins TRBV27 to TRBJ1-5; the D gene is possibly TRBD1 (6 bases). Trimming took 3 bases from V and 4 from J, leaving 13 bases between them. There are 15 residues in the CDR3. In germline, CDR1 is MNHEY, CDR2 SMNVEV (reference sequence). CDR3 nucleotides: TGTGCCAGCAGTTTTCAGGGGACGCGAAATCAGCCCCAGCATTTT. Residues: CASSFQGTRNQPQHF.

In regard to this clone: A read error is likely here: a far larger clone is one base away. The CDR3 nucleotides are TGTGCCAGTAGTATTCCGGGCACAATGGCTCAGCACCAGCATTTT. Translation gives CASSIPGTMAQHQHF. The rearrangement uses TRBV19 and TRBJ1-5; no definite D call. Per the germline V gene, CDR1 is LNHDA and CDR2 is SQIVND (reference sequence). The CDR3 loop spans 15 amino acids.

As to this clone: This sequence is one base from a far larger clone and is likely a read error. Other nucleotide sequences from this sample produce the same CDR3. CDR3 in amino acids: CASNPGRAGREQYF. The CDR3 DNA follows: TGTGCCAGTAACCCTGGACGCGCGGGACGGGAGCAGTACTTC. The chain links TRBV27 to TRBJ2-7, with TRBD2 as a possible D gene (6 bases). This CDR3 contains 14 residues. V gave up 9 bases and J gave up 7 bases, with 22 bases separating them. Germline V gene data show CDR1 as MNHEY and CDR2 as SMNVEV (reference sequence).

The V and J genes are TRBV14 and TRBJ2-1; tentative D call: TRBD2 (6 bases). CDR3 length: 18 amino acids. The V gene lost 2 bases and the J gene lost 0 bases, with 17 bases spanning the gap. Germline V gene sequence: CDR1 SGHDN, CDR2 FVKESK. CDR3 bases: TGTGCCAGCAGCCAACTTGCGGGGCTAAGTAACTCCTACAATGAGCAGTTCTTC. Translating it yields CASSQLAGLSNSYNEQFF.

The chain joins TRBV7-6 to TRBJ1-2; D not resolved. Germline loops: CDR1 SGHVS, CDR2 FNYEAQ. V was trimmed by 5 bases and J by 6 bases, leaving 16 bases between them. The length of the CDR3 is 14 residues. CDR3 residues: CASSPDLGSDGYTF. Written as DNA, the CDR3 is TGTGCCAGCAGCCCCGACCTCGGATCTGATGGCTACACCTTC.

This clone appeared once. V and J are TRBV29-1 and TRBJ2-7; D might be TRBD2 (6 bases). Germline CDR1 and CDR2: SQVTM and ANQGSEA. The CDR3 totals 14 residues. V was pared by 5 bases and J by 3 bases, with 17 bases between. The CDR3 DNA is TGCAGCGTTCTTGACGGAGGGCCCTACTACGAGCAGTACTTC. It specifies CSVLDGGPYYEQYF.

The rearrangement joins TRBV11-2 to TRBJ2-5; D assignment may be TRBD1 or TRBD2 (5 bases each). The germline V and J ends were trimmed by 5 bases and 7 bases, with 14 bases remaining between them. This CDR3 has 13 amino acids. Germline V gene data show CDR1 as SGHAT and CDR2 as FQNNGV. CDR3 in amino acids: CASSTGRPGTQYF. The DNA of the CDR3 is TGTGCCAGCAGCACGGGACGGCCGGGGACCCAGTACTTC.

J is TRBJ2-7 and V is TRBV20-1; either TRBD1 or TRBD2 may fit D (5 bases each). The germline V and J ends were trimmed by 6 bases and 7 bases, with 10 bases remaining between them. The V gene's germline CDR1 is DFQATT and CDR2 SNEGSKA (reference sequence). The CDR3 loop spans 10 amino acids. CDR3 region: CSAVGAEQYF. The CDR3 nucleotides read TGCAGTGCCGTCGGGGCAGAGCAGTACTTC.

The rearrangement links TRBV5-6 to TRBJ2-1; 10 nucleotides match TRBD2. V lost 4 bases to trimming and J lost 2 bases; unmatched junction nucleotides: 6. The CDR3 is 16 residues long. CDR1 is SGHDT, CDR2 YYEEEE, per germline. CDR3 protein: CASSPSGRDPYNEQFF. The CDR3 region has the DNA TGTGCCAGCAGCCCTAGCGGGAGAGACCCCTACAATGAGCAGTTCTTC.